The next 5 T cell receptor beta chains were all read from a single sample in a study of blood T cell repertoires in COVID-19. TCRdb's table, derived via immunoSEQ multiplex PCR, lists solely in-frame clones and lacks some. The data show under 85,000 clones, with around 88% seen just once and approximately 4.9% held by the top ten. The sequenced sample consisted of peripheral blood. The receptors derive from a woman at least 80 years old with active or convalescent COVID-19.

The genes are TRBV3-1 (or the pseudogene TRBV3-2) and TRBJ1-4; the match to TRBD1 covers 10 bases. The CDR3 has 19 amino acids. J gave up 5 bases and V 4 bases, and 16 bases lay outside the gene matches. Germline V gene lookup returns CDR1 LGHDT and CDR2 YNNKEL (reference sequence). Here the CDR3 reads CASSRIPRQGARENEKLFF. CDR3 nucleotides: TGTGCCAGCAGCCGGATTCCAAGACAGGGGGCGCGTGAAAATGAAAAACTGTTTTTT.

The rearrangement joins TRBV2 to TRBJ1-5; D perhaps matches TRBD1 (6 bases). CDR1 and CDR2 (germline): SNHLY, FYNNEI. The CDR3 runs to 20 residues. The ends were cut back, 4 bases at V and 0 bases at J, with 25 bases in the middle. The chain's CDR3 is CASSVREIGQPSYSNQPQHF. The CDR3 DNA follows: TGTGCCAGCAGTGTTAGGGAGATCGGACAGCCCTCATATAGCAATCAGCCCCAGCATTTT.

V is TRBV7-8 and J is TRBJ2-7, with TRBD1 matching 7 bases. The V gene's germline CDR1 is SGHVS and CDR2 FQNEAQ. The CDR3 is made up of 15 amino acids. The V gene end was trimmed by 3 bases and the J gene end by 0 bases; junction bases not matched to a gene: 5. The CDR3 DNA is TGTGCCAGCAGCTTGTCCGGGACAGCCTCCTACGAGCAGTACTTC. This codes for CASSLSGTASYEQYF.

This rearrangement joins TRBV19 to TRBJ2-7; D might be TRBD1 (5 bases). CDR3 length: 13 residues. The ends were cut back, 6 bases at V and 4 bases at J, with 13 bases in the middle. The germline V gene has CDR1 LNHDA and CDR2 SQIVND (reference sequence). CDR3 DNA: TGTGCCAGTAGACAGGAAGGCAGGTACGAGCAGTACTTC. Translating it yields CASRQEGRYEQYF.

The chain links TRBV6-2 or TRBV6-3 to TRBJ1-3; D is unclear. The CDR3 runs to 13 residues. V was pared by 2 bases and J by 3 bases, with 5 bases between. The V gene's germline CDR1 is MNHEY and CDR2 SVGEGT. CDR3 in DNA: TGTGCCAGCAGTTACGGCCGTGGAAACACCATATATTTT. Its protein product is CASSYGRGNTIYF.